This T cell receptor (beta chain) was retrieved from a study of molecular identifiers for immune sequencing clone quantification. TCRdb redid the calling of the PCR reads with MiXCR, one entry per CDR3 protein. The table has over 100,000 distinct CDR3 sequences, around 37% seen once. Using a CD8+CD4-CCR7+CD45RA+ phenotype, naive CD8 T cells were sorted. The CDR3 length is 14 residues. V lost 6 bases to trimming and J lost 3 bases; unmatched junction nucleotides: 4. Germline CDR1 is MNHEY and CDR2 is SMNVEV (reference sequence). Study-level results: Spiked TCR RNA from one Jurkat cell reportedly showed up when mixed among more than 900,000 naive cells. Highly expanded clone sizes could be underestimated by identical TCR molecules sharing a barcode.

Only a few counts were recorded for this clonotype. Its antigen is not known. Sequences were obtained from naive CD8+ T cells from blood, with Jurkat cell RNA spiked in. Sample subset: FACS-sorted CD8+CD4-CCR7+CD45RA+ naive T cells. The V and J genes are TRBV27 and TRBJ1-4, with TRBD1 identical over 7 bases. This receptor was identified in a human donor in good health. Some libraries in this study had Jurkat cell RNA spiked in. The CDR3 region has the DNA TGTGCCAGCAGACGACAGGGACCTAATGAAAAACTGTTTTTT. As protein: CASRRQGPNEKLFF.